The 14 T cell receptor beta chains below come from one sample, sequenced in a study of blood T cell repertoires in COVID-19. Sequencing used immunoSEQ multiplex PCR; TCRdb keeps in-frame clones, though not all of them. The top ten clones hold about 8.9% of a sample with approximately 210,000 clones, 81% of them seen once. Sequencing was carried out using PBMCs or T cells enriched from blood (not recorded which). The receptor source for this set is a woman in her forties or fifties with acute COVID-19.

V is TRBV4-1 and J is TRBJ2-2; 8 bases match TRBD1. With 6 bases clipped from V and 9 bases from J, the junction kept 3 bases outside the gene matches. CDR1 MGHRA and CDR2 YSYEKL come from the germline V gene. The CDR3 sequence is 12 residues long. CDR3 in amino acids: CASRQGERELFF. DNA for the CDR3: TGCGCCAGCAGACAGGGGGAGAGGGAGCTGTTTTTT.

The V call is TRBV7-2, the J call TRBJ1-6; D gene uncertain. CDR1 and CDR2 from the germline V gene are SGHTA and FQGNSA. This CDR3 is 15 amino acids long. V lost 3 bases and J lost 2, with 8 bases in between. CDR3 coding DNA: TGTGCCAGCAGCTTCGGGGAAACCTATAATTCACCCCTCCACTTT. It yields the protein CASSFGETYNSPLHF.

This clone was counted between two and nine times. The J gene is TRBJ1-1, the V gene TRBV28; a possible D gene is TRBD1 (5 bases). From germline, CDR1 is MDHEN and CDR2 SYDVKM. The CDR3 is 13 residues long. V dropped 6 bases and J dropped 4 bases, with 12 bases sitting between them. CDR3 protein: CASSRGGTTEAFF. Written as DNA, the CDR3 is TGTGCCAGCAGCCGCGGGGGGACCACTGAAGCTTTCTTT.

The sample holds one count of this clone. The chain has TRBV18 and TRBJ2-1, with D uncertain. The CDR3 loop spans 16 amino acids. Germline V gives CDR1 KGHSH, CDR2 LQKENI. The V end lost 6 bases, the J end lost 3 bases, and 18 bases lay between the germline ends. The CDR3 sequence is CASSLFAQTSYNEQFF. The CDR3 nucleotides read TGTGCCAGCTCGCTTTTCGCACAGACCAGCTACAATGAGCAGTTCTTC.

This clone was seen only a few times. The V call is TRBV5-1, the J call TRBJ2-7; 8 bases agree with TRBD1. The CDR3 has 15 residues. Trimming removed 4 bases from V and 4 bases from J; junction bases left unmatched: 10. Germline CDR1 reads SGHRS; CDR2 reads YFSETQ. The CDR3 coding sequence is TGCGCCAGCAGCCTGTCCGGGACAGGTTTGTACGAGCAGTACTTC. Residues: CASSLSGTGLYEQYF.

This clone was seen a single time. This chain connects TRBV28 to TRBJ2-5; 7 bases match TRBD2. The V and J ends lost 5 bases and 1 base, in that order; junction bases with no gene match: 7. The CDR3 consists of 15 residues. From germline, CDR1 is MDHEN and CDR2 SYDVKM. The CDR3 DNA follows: TGTGCCAGCAGTCCTTCGGGACTATCCCAAGAGACCCAGTACTTC. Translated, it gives CASSPSGLSQETQYF. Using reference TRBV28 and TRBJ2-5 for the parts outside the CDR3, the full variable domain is DVKVTQSSRYLVKRTGEKVFLECVQDMDHENMFWYRQDPGLGLRLIYFSYDVKMKEKGDIPEGYSVSREKKERFSLILESASTNQTSMYLCASSPSGLSQETQYFGPGTRLLVL.

CDR3 sequence reads: CSAGSGNTYEQYF. The CDR3 coding sequence is TGCAGCGCTGGATCAGGGAATACCTACGAGCAGTACTTC. The gene calls are TRBV29-1 and TRBJ2-7, with D possibly being TRBD1 (5 bases). This CDR3 is built from 13 residues. V was cut by 7 bases and J by 2 bases, with 15 bases left in between. Germline values: CDR1 SQVTM, CDR2 ANQGSEA.

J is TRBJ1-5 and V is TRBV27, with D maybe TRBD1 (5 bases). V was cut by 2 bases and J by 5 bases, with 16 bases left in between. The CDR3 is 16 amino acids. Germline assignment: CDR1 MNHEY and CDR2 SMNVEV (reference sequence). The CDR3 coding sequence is TGTGCCAGCAGTTTAATTGGTGGGGCCCGGGATCAGCCCCAGCATTTT. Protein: CASSLIGGARDQPQHF.

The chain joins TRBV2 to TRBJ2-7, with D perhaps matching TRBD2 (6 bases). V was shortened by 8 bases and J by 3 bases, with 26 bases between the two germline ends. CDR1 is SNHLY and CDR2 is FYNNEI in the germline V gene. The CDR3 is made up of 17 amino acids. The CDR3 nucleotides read TGTGCCAGCCCCAGCCGCCGTTGGCGGGGAAACGTCTACGAGCAGTACTTC. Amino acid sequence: CASPSRRWRGNVYEQYF.

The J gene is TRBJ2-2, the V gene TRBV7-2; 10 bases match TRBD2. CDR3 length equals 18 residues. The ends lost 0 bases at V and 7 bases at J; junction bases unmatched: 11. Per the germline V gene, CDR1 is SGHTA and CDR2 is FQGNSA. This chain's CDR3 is CASSLAPPLAGVIGELFF. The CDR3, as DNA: TGTGCCAGCAGCTTAGCTCCCCCTCTAGCGGGAGTGATCGGGGAGCTGTTTTTT.

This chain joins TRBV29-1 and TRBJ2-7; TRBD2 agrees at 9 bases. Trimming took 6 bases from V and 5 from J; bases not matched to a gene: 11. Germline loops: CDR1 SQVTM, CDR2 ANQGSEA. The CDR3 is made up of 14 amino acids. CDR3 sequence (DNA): TGCAGCGTCCAACCCCTAGCGGGGAACGACGAGCAGTACTTC. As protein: CSVQPLAGNDEQYF.

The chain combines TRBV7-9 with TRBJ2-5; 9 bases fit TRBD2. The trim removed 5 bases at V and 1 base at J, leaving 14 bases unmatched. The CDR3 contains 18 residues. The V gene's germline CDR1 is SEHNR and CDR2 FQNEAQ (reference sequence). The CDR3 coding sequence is TGTGCCAGCAGCCTAGGCGCTAGCGGGGTCCCCTTCCAAGAGACCCAGTACTTC. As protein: CASSLGASGVPFQETQYF.

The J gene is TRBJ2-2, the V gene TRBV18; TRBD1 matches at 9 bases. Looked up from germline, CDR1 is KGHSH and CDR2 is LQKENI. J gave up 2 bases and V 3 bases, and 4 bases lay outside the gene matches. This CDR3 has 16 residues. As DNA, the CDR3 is TGTGCCAGCTCACCGAGGACAGGGGTCAACACCGGGGAGCTGTTTTTT. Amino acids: CASSPRTGVNTGELFF. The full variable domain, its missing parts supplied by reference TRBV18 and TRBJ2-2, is NAGVMQNPRHLVRRRGQEARLRCSPMKGHSHVYWYRQLPEEGLKFMVYLQKENIIDESGMPKERFSAEFPKEGPSILRIQQVVRGDSAAYFCASSPRTGVNTGELFFGEGSRLTVL.

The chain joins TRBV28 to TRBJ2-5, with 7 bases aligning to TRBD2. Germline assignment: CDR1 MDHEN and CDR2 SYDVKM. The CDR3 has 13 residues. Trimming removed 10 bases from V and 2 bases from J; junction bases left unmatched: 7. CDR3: CATLRGVQETQYF. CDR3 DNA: TGTGCCACCCTACGGGGGGTGCAAGAGACCCAGTACTTC.